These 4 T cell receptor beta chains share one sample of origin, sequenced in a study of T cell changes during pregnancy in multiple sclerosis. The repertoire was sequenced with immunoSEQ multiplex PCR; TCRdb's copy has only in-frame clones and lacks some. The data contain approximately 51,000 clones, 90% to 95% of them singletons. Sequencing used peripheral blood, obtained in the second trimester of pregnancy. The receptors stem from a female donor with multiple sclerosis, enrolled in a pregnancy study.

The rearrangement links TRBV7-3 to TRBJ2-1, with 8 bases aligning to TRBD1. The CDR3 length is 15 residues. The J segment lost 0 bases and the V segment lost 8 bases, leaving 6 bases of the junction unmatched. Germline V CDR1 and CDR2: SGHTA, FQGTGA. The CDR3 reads CASGRGPSSYNEQFF. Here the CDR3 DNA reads TGTGCCAGCGGCAGGGGGCCTAGCTCCTACAATGAGCAGTTCTTC. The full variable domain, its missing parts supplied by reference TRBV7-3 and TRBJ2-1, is GAGVSQTPSNKVTEKGKYVELRCDPISGHTALYWYRQSLGQGPEFLIYFQGTGAADDSGLPNDRFFAVRPEGSVSTLKIQRTERGDSAVYLCASGRGPSSYNEQFFGPGTRLTVL.

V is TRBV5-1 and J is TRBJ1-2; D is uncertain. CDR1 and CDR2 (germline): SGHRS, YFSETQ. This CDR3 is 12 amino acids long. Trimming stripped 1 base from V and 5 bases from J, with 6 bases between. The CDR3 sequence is CASSLNLYGYTF. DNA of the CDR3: TGCGCCAGCAGCTTGAATCTTTATGGCTACACCTTC.

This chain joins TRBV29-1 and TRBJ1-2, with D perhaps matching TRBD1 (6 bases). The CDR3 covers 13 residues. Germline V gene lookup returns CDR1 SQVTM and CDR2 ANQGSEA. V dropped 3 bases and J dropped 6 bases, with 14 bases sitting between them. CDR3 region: CSVEGGPGDGYTF. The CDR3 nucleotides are TGCAGCGTTGAGGGGGGGCCTGGAGATGGCTACACCTTC.

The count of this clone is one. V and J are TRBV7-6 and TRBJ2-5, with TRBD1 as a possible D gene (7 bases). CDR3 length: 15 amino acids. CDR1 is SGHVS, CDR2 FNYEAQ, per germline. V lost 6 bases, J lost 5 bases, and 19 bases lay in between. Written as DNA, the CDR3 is TGTGCCAGCAGTCCTCTTGGAGGGGGCGCTGAGACCCAGTACTTC. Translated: CASSPLGGGAETQYF.